These T cell receptor beta chains were read from a single sample in a study of T cell responses to AZD1222 COVID-19 vaccine. The method was immunoSEQ multiplex PCR; TCRdb's version includes in-frame clones alone and lacks a portion of them. The data contain roughly 81,000 clones, 80% to 90% of them singletons. The material was peripheral blood, obtained on day 0 of AZD1222 vaccination. The receptors here all came from an adult in good health. Both conserved end residues are part of each CDR3.

V,J,CDR3
TRBV28,TRBJ2-1,CAISASTVLGNEQFF
TRBV5-4,TRBJ1-3,CASSPHGGLGGNTIYF
TRBV24-1,TRBJ1-2,CATSDGAGADYTF
TRBV19,TRBJ1-1,CASSMVPGGEAFF
TRBV9,TRBJ1-5,CASSVRWPQHF
TRBV27,TRBJ2-1,CASSLKGSSYNEQFF
TRBV7-9,TRBJ2-1,CASSLTGNEQFF
TRBV5-1,TRBJ2-1,CASSSGTGVEQFF
TRBV7-8,TRBJ2-7,CASSLDRFAYEQYF
TRBV3-1/TRBV3-2,TRBJ2-7,CASSHHWGQGAYEQYF
TRBV5-1,TRBJ2-7,CASTRDSTTYEQYF
TRBV6-2/TRBV6-3,TRBJ1-4,CASSSPHRGANEKLFF
TRBV7-9,TRBJ1-5,CASSLDRVQPQHF
TRBV10-2,TRBJ1-6,CASTGQGSHSPLHF
TRBV11-2,TRBJ2-3,CASSLRTSGSARPDTQYF
TRBV19,TRBJ1-2,CASKNRDRVVTNYGYTF
TRBV7-9,TRBJ2-5,CARRERAWVETQYF
TRBV10-3,TRBJ2-7,CAISLADRGPTNYEQYF
TRBV19,TRBJ1-1,CASSIHRQNTEAFF
TRBV18,TRBJ2-5,CASSATDQETQYF
TRBV21-1,TRBJ2-7,CASSKDLPGLGGLYEQYF
TRBV29-1,TRBJ2-1,CSPSTGREQFF
TRBV5-1,TRBJ2-7,CASSLEGQLYEQYF
TRBV5-1,TRBJ2-1,CASAGTSGLDEQFF
TRBV6-1,TRBJ1-6,CASSEDGNYNSPLHF
TRBV28,TRBJ2-3,CASRPIDWGGTDTQYF
TRBV10-3,TRBJ1-6,CAISEAGSPLHF
TRBV7-9,TRBJ2-1,CASSPRTGPRYNEQFF
TRBV27,TRBJ1-3,CASTSQGAGNTIYF
TRBV14,TRBJ2-2,CASSPRGWGGTGELFF
TRBV20-1,TRBJ2-1,CSASWGANNEQFF
TRBV4-1,TRBJ1-1,CASSTQQGFVTEAFF
TRBV6-6,TRBJ2-1,CASSQSLAVSSYNEQFF
TRBV24-1,TRBJ1-5,CATSLRDNQPQHF
TRBV27,TRBJ2-7,CASSLLAGRVEGEQYF
TRBV7-9,TRBJ1-1,CASSLMAGEAFF
TRBV5-4,TRBJ1-5,CASSFTLGTGEQPQHF
TRBV7-2,TRBJ1-1,CASSLAVVARTEAFF
TRBV28,TRBJ2-7,CASSRVLGTEQYF
TRBV14,TRBJ2-1,CASSPGTFVEQFF
TRBV4-3,TRBJ1-1,CASSQEWRGRLGTEAFF
TRBV3-1/TRBV3-2,TRBJ1-3,CASSIGGVSAGNTIYF
TRBV19,TRBJ1-3,CASSIGTVAGNTIYF
TRBV19,TRBJ2-1,CASGRQGALVYNEQFF
TRBV7-5,TRBJ1-4,CVRSLGTPSPSNEKLFF
TRBV7-9,TRBJ1-5,CASSLLKGASPHQPQHF
TRBV2,TRBJ1-1,CASSSTGDTEAFF
TRBV2,TRBJ2-4,CASSRTDKNIQYF
TRBV4-1,TRBJ1-2,CASSQAHNYGYTF
TRBV29-1,TRBJ2-5,CSVGAGSETQYF
TRBV19,TRBJ1-5,CASRAVGQPQHF